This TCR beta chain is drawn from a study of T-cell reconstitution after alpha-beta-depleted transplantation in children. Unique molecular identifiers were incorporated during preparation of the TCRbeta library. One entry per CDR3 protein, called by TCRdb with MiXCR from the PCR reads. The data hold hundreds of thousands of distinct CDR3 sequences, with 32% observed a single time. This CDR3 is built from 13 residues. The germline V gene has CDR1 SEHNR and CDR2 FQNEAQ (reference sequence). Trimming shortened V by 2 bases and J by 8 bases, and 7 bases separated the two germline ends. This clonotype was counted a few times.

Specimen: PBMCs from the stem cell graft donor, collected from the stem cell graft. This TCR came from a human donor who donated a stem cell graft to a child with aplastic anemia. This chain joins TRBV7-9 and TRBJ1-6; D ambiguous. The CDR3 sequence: CASSLFPDSPLHF. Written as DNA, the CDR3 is TGTGCCAGCAGCTTATTCCCGGATTCACCCCTCCACTTT.